This T cell receptor (beta chain) was sequenced in a study of molecular identifiers for immune sequencing clone quantification. The study's findings and limits: In CMV-specific effectors, clones above 20 copies held over 99% of molecules; naive, under 1%.

The V end was cut by 0 bases, the J end by 0 bases, with 11 bases between. Germline V CDR1 and CDR2: MNHEY, SVGEGT. The CDR3 extends over 16 amino acids. Sorted cell numbers of roughly 19,000 to 1,000,000, with 10%, 30% or 50% RNA, served as input for naive CD8 libraries. Concerning this clonotype itself: Its antigen remains unknown.

The authors built bulk TCR libraries by previously described methods with listed TCR primers. TCRdb called the PCR reads again in MiXCR, with one record for every CDR3 protein. The table shows 600,000 to 650,000 distinct CDR3 sequences, with roughly 21% occurring only once. The chain carries TRBV6-2 or TRBV6-3 and TRBJ1-1; unclear D gene. The material sequenced was naive CD8+ T cells from blood, with Jurkat cell RNA spiked in. The subset here: FACS-sorted CD8+CD4-CCR7+CD45RA+ naive T cells. The sequence was collected from a human donor in good health. Some libraries in this study had Jurkat cell RNA spiked in. The CDR3 region has the DNA TGTGCCAGCAGTTACTCGAATATAGATTTGAACACTGAAGCTTTCTTT. Protein product: CASSYSNIDLNTEAFF.